This T cell receptor beta chain was identified in a study of T cell changes during pregnancy in multiple sclerosis. The germline V gene has CDR1 MNHNY and CDR2 SVGAGI (reference sequence). The CDR3 extends over 13 amino acids. V was trimmed by 6 bases and J by 8 bases, leaving 16 bases between them. TCRdb's copy holds only in-frame clones and misses some; the assay was immunoSEQ multiplex PCR. The table lists approximately 60,000 clones, more than 85% of them singletons, with just over 0.85% in the top ten. The source is a female donor with multiple sclerosis, enrolled in a pregnancy study. The chain is built from TRBV6-6 and TRBJ1-2, with unresolved D. Sequencing used peripheral blood, obtained before pregnancy. The chain's CDR3 is CASSIPAERGYTF. DNA for the CDR3: TGTGCCAGCAGCATACCGGCGGAGAGGGGCTACACCTTC.